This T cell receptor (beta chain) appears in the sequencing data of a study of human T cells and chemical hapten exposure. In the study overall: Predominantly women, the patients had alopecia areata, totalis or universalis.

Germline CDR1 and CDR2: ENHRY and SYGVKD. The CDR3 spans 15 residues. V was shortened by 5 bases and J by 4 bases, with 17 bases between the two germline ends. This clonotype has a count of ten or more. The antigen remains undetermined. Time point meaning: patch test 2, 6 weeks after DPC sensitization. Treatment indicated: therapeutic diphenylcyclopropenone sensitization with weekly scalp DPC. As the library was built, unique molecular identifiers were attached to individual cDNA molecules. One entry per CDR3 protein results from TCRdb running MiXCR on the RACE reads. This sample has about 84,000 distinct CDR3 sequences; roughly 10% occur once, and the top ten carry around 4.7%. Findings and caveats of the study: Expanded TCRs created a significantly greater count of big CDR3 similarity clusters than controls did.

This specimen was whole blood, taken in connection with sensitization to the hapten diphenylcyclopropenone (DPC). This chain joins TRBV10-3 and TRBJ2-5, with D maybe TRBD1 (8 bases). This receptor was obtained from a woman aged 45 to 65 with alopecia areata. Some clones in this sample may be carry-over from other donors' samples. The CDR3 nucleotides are TGTGCCATCAGTCTAACCGGGGGGACAGGAGAGACCCAGTACTTC. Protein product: CAISLTGGTGETQYF.